What follows are 2 T cell receptor beta chains derived from one specimen sequenced in a study of shared clonotypes between healthy human individuals. TCRdb's table, derived via immunoSEQ multiplex PCR, lists solely in-frame clones and lacks some. The top ten clones hold 0.06% of a sample with under 550,000 clones, 95% to 97% of them seen once. Sequencing was performed on naive CD4+ T cells sorted from blood. Subset specified: CD45RA+ positively selected. The receptors shown here come from a woman aged 25 to 39 in good health.

The CDR3 sequence is CASRLAPRLAGDPDTQYF. DNA for the CDR3: TGTGCAAGTCGCTTAGCGCCCCGACTAGCGGGAGACCCAGATACGCAGTATTTT. The chain is built from TRBV12-2 and TRBJ2-3; the table's TRBD2 call for D was not verified on the DNA. TRBV12-2 is noted as a pseudogene. CDR3 length: 18 residues.

The V gene is TRBV4-2, the J gene TRBJ2-5, with 10 bases that match TRBD2. The DNA end lines up better with TRBJ2-7; the J call may be wrong. Germline values: CDR1 LGHNA, CDR2 YNFKEQ. The CDR3 loop spans 14 amino acids. CDR3 residues: CASSWTSGTYEQYF. CDR3 DNA: TGTGCCAGCAGCTGGACTAGCGGAACCTACGAGCAGTACTTC.